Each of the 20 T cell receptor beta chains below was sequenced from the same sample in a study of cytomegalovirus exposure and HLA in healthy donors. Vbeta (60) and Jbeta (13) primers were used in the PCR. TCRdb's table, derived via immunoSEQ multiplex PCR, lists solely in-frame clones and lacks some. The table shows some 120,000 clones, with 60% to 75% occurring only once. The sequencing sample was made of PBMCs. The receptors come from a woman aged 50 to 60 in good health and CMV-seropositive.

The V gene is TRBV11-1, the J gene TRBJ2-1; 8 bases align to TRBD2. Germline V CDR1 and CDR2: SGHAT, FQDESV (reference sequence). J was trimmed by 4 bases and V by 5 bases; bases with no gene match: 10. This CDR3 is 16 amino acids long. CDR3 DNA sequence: TGTGCCAGCAGCACCCGTTTGGGGACTAGTTACAATGAGCAGTTCTTC. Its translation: CASSTRLGTSYNEQFF.

The CDR3 region has the DNA TGCGCCAGCAGCCAAGAGCCAGGGGTAGCTGGGGCCAACGTCCTGACTTTC. This codes for CASSQEPGVAGANVLTF. V gene TRBV4-1 combines with J gene TRBJ2-6, with a weak D call TRBD1 (6 bases). The CDR3 consists of 17 residues. With 0 bases removed from V and 2 bases from J, the gap between germline ends came to 11 bases. The germline V gene encodes CDR1 MGHRA and CDR2 YSYEKL.

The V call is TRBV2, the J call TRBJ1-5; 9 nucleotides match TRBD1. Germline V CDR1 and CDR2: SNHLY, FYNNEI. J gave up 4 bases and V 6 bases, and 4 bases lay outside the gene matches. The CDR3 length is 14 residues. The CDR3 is CASRGTGSNQPQHF. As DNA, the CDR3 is TGTGCCAGCAGGGGGACAGGGAGTAATCAGCCCCAGCATTTT.

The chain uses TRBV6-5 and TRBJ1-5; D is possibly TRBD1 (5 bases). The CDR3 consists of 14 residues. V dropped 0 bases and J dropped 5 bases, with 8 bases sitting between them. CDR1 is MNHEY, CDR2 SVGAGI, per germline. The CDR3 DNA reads TGTGCCAGCAGTTACTCCAGGGTGGATCAGCCCCAGCATTTT. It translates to CASSYSRVDQPQHF.

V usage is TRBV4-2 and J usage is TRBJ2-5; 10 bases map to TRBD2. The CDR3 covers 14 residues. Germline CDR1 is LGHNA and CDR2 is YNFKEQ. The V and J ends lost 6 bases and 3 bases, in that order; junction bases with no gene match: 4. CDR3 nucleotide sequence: TGTGCCAGCAGAACCGGGACTAGCGAAGAGACCCAGTACTTC. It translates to CASRTGTSEETQYF.

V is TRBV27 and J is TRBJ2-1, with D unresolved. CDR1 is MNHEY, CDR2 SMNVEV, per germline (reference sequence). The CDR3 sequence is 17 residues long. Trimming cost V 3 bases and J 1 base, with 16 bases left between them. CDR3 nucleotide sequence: TGTGCCAGCAGTTTCCTACCCCCACGGGTTTCCTACAATGAGCAGTTCTTC. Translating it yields CASSFLPPRVSYNEQFF.

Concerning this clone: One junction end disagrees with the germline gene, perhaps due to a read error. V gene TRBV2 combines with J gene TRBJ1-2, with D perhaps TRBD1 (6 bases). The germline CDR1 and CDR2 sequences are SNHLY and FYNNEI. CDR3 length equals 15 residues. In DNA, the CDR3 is TGTGCCAGCAGTTTCGGGACACCAAAGGAAGGTGGCTACCCCTTC. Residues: CASSFGTPKEGGYPF.

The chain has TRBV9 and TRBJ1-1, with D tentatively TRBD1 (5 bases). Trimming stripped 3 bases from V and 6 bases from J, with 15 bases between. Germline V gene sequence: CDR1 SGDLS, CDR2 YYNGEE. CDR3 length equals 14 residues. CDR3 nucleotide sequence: TGTGCCAGCAGCGCCCGACAGATTGACGCTGAAGCTTTCTTT. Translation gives CASSARQIDAEAFF.

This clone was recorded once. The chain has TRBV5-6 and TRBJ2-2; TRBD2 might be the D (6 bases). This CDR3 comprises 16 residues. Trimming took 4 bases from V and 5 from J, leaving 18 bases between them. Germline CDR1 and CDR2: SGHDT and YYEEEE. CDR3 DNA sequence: TGTGCCAGCAGCCCCCTGGGAAGGGGAGGAACCGGGGAGCTGTTTTTT. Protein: CASSPLGRGGTGELFF.

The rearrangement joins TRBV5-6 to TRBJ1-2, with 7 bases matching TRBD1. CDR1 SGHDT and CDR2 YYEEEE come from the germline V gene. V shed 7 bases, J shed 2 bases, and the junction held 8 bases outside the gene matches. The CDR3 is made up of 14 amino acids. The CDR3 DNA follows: TGTGCCAGCGGGGAGACAGGGCCAAACTATGGCTACACCTTC. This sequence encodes CASGETGPNYGYTF.

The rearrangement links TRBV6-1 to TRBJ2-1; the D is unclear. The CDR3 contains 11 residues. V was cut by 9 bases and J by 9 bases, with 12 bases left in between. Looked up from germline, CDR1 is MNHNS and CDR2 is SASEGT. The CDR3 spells CASTGVGEQFF. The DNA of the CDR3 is TGTGCCAGTACTGGAGTCGGTGAGCAGTTCTTC.

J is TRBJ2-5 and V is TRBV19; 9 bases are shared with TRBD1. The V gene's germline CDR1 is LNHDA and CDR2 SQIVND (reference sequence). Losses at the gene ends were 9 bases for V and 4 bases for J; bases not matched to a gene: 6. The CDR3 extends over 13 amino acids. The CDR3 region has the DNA TGTGCCAGCAAACAGGGGGCTACAGAGACCCAGTACTTC. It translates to CASKQGATETQYF. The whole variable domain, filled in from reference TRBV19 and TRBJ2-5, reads DGGITQSPKYLFRKEGQNVTLSCEQNLNHDAMYWYRQDPGQGLRLIYYSQIVNDFQKGDIAEGYSVSREKKESFPLTVTSAQKNPTAFYLCASKQGATETQYFGPGTRLLVL.

Here the CDR3 DNA reads TGTGCCAGCAGCCTAGCGGGGTTAGGCGAGCCCCAGCATTTT. Encoded protein: CASSLAGLGEPQHF. J is TRBJ1-5 and V is TRBV28; D remains unclear. The V end lost 6 bases, the J end lost 8 bases, and 17 bases lay between the germline ends. There are 14 residues in the CDR3. Germline CDR1 MDHEN, CDR2 SYDVKM.

The CDR3 is CATSRDLATYAGQPQHF. DNA for the CDR3: TGTGCCACCAGCAGAGATTTAGCAACCTATGCGGGCCAGCCCCAGCATTTT. The chain carries TRBV15 and TRBJ1-5; D ambiguous. The germline gives CDR1 LNHNV, CDR2 YYDKDF (reference sequence). V was trimmed by 0 bases and J by 7 bases, leaving 19 bases between them. The CDR3 has 17 residues.

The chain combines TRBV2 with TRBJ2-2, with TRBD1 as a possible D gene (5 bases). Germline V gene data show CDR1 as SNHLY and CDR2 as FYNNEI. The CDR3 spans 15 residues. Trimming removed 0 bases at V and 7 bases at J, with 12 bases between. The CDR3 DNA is TGTGCCAGCAGTGAAGCCGGCCAGGGCGGCGGGGAGCTGTTTTTT. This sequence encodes CASSEAGQGGGELFF.

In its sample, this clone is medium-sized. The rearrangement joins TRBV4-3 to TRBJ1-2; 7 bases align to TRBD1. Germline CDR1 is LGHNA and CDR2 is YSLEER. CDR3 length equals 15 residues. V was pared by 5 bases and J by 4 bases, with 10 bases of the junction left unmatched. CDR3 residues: CASSSGTGEFYGYTF. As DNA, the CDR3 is TGCGCCAGCAGCAGCGGTACAGGGGAATTCTATGGCTACACCTTC.

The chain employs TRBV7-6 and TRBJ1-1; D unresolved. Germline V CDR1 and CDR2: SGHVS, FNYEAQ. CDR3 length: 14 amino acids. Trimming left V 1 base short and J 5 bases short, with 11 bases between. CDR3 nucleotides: TGTGCCAGCAGCTTAGGGTCAGTTGGTACTGAAGCTTTCTTT. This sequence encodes CASSLGSVGTEAFF.

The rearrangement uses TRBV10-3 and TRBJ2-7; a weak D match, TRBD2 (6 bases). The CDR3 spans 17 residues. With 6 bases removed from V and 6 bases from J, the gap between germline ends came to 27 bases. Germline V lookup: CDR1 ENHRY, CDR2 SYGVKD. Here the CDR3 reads CAISEGMGGREASEQYF. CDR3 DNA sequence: TGTGCCATCAGCGAGGGTATGGGAGGCAGGGAGGCCTCCGAGCAGTACTTC.

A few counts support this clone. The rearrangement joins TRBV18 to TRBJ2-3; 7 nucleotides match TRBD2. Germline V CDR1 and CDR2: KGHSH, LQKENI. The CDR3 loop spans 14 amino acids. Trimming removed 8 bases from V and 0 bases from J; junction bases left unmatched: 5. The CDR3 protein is CASTLAESTDTQYF. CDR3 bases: TGTGCCAGCACGCTAGCGGAGAGCACAGATACGCAGTATTTT.

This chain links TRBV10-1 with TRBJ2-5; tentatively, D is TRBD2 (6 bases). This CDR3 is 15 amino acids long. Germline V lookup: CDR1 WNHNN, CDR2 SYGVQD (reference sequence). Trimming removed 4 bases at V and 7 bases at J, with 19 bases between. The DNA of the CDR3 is TGCGCCAGCAGTGCCGAAGTCGGGCGGAGGGGGACCCAGTACTTC. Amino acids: CASSAEVGRRGTQYF.